This T cell receptor (beta chain) was sequenced for a study of OX40 agonist ivuxolimab in advanced cancers. The wider study: Under the entry rules, prior anti-PD-1, anti-PD-L1 or anti-CTLA-4 therapy was allowed, and around 36% had some. Points from the study as a whole: CD8+ T cells averaged more expanded clones than CD4+.

The CDR3 totals 17 residues. Trimming pared 4 bases from V and 5 bases from J, leaving 20 bases between. The germline CDR1 and CDR2 sequences are ENHRY and SYGVKD. Drawing of blood for sampling happened at baseline, at cycle 4 day 1, and at cycle 7 day 1. Some clones are missing from TCRdb's copy, which holds only in-frame ones; the method was immunoSEQ multiplex PCR. The sample consists of tens of thousands of clones, roughly 88% of them appearing once. As for this clone: Its matching antigen is unknown.

The V gene is TRBV10-3, the J gene TRBJ2-2; D is perhaps TRBD2 (6 bases). The receptor comes from an adult with an advanced solid tumor such as melanoma, head and neck, liver or kidney cancer. This sample comprised CD4+ or CD8+ T cells sorted from blood, obtained in a trial of the OX40 agonist ivuxolimab. CDR3 amino acids: CAISGASVQRGTGELFF. The CDR3 DNA reads as TGTGCCATCAGTGGGGCTAGCGTCCAGAGGGGTACCGGGGAGCTGTTTTTT.